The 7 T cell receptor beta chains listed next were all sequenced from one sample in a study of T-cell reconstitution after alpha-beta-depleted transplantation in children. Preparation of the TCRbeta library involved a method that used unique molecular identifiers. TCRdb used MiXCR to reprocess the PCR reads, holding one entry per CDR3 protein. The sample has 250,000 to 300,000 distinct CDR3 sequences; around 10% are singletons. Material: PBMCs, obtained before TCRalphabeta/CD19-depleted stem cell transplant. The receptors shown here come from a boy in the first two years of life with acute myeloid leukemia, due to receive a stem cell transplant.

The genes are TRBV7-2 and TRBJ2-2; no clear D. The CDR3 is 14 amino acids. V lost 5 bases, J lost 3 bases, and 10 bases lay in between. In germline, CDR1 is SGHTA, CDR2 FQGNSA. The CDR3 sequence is CASSTNTDTGELFF. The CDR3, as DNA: TGTGCCAGCAGCACCAACACGGACACCGGGGAGCTGTTTTTT.

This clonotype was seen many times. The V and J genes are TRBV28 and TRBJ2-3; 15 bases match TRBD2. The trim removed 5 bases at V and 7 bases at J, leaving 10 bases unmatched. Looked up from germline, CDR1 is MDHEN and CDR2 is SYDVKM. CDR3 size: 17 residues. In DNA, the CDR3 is TGTGCCAGCAGTCCTTGGACTAGCGGGAGGGCCCGACATACGCAGTATTTT. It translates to CASSPWTSGRARHTQYF.

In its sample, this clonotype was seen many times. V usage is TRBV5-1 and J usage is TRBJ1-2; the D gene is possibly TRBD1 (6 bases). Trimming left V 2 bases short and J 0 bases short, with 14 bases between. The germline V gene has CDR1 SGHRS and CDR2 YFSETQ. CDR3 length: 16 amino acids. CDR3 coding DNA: TGCGCCAGCAGCTTACAGGGCGGAGAAACTAACTATGGCTACACCTTC. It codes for CASSLQGGETNYGYTF.

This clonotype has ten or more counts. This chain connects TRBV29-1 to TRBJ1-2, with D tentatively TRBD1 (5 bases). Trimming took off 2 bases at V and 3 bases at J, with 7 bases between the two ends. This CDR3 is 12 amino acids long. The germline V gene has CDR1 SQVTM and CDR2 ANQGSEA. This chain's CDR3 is CSVEWGDYGYTF. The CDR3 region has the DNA TGCAGCGTTGAATGGGGGGACTATGGCTACACCTTC.

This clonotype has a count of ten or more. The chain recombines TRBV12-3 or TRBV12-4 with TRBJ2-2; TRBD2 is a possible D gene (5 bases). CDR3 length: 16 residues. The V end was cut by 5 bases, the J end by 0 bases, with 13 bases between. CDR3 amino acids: CASSPSRVSNTGELFF. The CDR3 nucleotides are TGTGCCAGCAGTCCTTCGCGGGTCTCGAACACCGGGGAGCTGTTTTTT.

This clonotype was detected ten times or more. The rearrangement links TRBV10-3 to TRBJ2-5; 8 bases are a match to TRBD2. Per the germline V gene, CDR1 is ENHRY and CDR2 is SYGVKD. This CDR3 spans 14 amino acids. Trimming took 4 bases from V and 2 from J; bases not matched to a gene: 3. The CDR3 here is CAISATSGQETQYF. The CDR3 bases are TGTGCCATCAGTGCCACTAGCGGTCAAGAGACCCAGTACTTC.

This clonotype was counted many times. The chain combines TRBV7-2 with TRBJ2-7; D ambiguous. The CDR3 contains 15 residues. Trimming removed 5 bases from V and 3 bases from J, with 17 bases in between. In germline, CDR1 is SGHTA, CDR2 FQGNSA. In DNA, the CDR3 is TGTGCCAGCAGCGTATACAGAGGTTCCTACTACGAGCAGTACTTC. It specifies CASSVYRGSYYEQYF.